Listed below are T cell receptor beta chains from one sample, sequenced in a study of beta chain features in type 1 diabetes. Measured with immunoSEQ multiplex PCR; TCRdb has only the in-frame clones, and not every one. The data hold 110,000 to 150,000 clones, with 9% to 9.5% observed a single time. The sequenced sample consisted of central memory CD4+ T cells from blood. Receptor source: a man aged 18 to 29 in good health. Both conserved end residues are part of each CDR3. A D gene is named only where the DNA matches it firmly. Size is omitted from some rows. Given values are once, few, many or a class for expanded clones.

CDR3 DNA: TGTGCCAGCAGCTTGGCAGGGCCCGTCGAAGTTTTCTTT
CDR3 protein: CASSLAGPVEVFF
clone size: .
J gene: TRBJ1-1
V gene: TRBV11-2
D gene: .

CDR3 DNA: TGTGCCAGCAACGGACAGGGGGCTGAAAAACTGTTTTTT
CDR3 protein: CASNGQGAEKLFF
clone size: few
J gene: TRBJ1-4
V gene: TRBV2
D gene: TRBD1

CDR3 DNA: TGTGCCAGCAGCCAAGCAATACTGAGTCGGAGGACAGATACGCAGTATTTT
CDR3 protein: CASSQAILSRRTDTQYF
clone size: few
J gene: TRBJ2-3
V gene: TRBV14
D gene: .

CDR3 DNA: TGCGCCAGCAGCCAAGATCGATCCGGGGGGGCCTACGAGCAGTACTTC
CDR3 protein: CASSQDRSGGAYEQYF
clone size: many
J gene: TRBJ2-7
V gene: TRBV4-3
D gene: TRBD2

CDR3 DNA: TGTGCCAGCAGTTTTACAGGGAAGGCTGGAAACACCATATATTTT
CDR3 protein: CASSFTGKAGNTIYF
clone size: few
J gene: TRBJ1-3
V gene: TRBV28
D gene: .

CDR3 DNA: TGTGCCAGCAGCTCGGGGACTAGCGGGCCCCACACAGATACGCAGTATTTT
CDR3 protein: CASSSGTSGPHTDTQYF
clone size: .
J gene: TRBJ2-3
V gene: TRBV7-2
D gene: TRBD2

CDR3 DNA: TGCGCCAGCAGCCAAGTTGTAAGGGGCTCACCCCTCCACTTT
CDR3 protein: CASSQVVRGSPLHF
clone size: many
J gene: TRBJ1-6
V gene: TRBV4-3
D gene: .

CDR3 DNA: TGTGCCAGCAGCCGTAGCGGGGGGGCGGGTGAGCAGTTCTTC
CDR3 protein: CASSRSGGAGEQFF
clone size: few
J gene: TRBJ2-1
V gene: TRBV7-7
D gene: TRBD2

CDR3 DNA: TGTGCCAGCAGCCCCGCTGGTGGGGCCGAAGCTTTCTTT
CDR3 protein: CASSPAGGAEAFF
clone size: .
J gene: TRBJ1-1
V gene: TRBV11-3
D gene: .

CDR3 DNA: TGCGCCAGCAGCCATCCAAGCGTGAACACTGAAGCTTTCTTT
CDR3 protein: CASSHPSVNTEAFF
clone size: few
J gene: TRBJ1-1
V gene: TRBV4-1
D gene: .

CDR3 DNA: TGTGCCTGGACAGGATTTGGGGCCAACGTCCTGACTTTC
CDR3 protein: CAWTGFGANVLTF
clone size: .
J gene: TRBJ2-6
V gene: TRBV30
D gene: .

CDR3 DNA: TGTGCCGGGCGGGCAGCGGGGGGCTACACCTTC
CDR3 protein: CAGRAAGGYTF
clone size: few
J gene: TRBJ1-2
V gene: TRBV6-6
D gene: .

CDR3 DNA: TGCGCCAGCAGCTTTGGGACAGGGTCGAAAGAGACCCAGTACTTC
CDR3 protein: CASSFGTGSKETQYF
clone size: few
J gene: TRBJ2-5
V gene: TRBV5-1
D gene: TRBD1

CDR3 DNA: TGTGCCAGCAGGTTGGGACAGGGTAACACCGGGGAGCTGTTTTTT
CDR3 protein: CASRLGQGNTGELFF
clone size: .
J gene: TRBJ2-2
V gene: TRBV7-3
D gene: TRBD1

CDR3 DNA: TGTGCCAGCAGCTTCCGCCAGGGGGCAGAGACCCAGTACTTC
CDR3 protein: CASSFRQGAETQYF
clone size: few
J gene: TRBJ2-5
V gene: TRBV5-8
D gene: TRBD1

CDR3 DNA: TGTGCCAGCAGCTTCCGGACAGGCGAGACCCAGTACTTC
CDR3 protein: CASSFRTGETQYF
clone size: .
J gene: TRBJ2-5
V gene: TRBV11-2
D gene: TRBD1

CDR3 DNA: TGTGCCAGCAGCTTATGGGGACGGGAGAATTCACCCCTCCACTTT
CDR3 protein: CASSLWGRENSPLHF
clone size: few
J gene: TRBJ1-6
V gene: TRBV7-2
D gene: .

CDR3 DNA: TGTGCCAGCTCATCCGGGAACAATCAGCCCCAGCATTTT
CDR3 protein: CASSSGNNQPQHF
clone size: few
J gene: TRBJ1-5
V gene: TRBV18
D gene: .

CDR3 DNA: TGTGCCAGCAGTTACTCCGGGACAGGAATCGATGAGCAGTTCTTC
CDR3 protein: CASSYSGTGIDEQFF
clone size: .
J gene: TRBJ2-1
V gene: TRBV6-6
D gene: TRBD1

CDR3 DNA: TGTGCCAGCAGTTCCCCCCGTGGGACGGGGGGGAGTTCACCCCTCCACTTT
CDR3 protein: CASSSPRGTGGSSPLHF
clone size: few
J gene: TRBJ1-6
V gene: TRBV28
D gene: .

CDR3 DNA: TGTGCCAGCAGCTTAGAGAAGACTGGGGGCTACACCTTC
CDR3 protein: CASSLEKTGGYTF
clone size: few
J gene: TRBJ1-2
V gene: TRBV7-9
D gene: .

CDR3 DNA: TGCGCCAGCAGCTCCGGGACTCAGATGGCAGATACGCAGTATTTT
CDR3 protein: CASSSGTQMADTQYF
clone size: few
J gene: TRBJ2-3
V gene: TRBV10-1
D gene: .

CDR3 DNA: TGTGCCAGCAGCCAGACTAGCGGGGGACAAGAGACCCAGTACTTC
CDR3 protein: CASSQTSGGQETQYF
clone size: few
J gene: TRBJ2-5
V gene: TRBV11-3
D gene: TRBD2

CDR3 DNA: TGCAGCGTTGAAAGCTCCACAGCAAACTATGGCTACACCTTC
CDR3 protein: CSVESSTANYGYTF
clone size: many
J gene: TRBJ1-2
V gene: TRBV29-1
D gene: .

CDR3 DNA: TGCAGCGTTGTTGCCACGGGACAAAGCCAAGAGACCCAGTACTTC
CDR3 protein: CSVVATGQSQETQYF
clone size: .
J gene: TRBJ2-5
V gene: TRBV29-1
D gene: .

CDR3 DNA: TGTGCCAGCAGCCGCGACAGGGGCCAATACAATGAGCAGTTCTTC
CDR3 protein: CASSRDRGQYNEQFF
clone size: few
J gene: TRBJ2-1
V gene: TRBV7-2
D gene: TRBD1

CDR3 DNA: TGTGCCAGTAGTATGAGAGGGCCGTCCAATCAGCCCCAGCATTTT
CDR3 protein: CASSMRGPSNQPQHF
clone size: few
J gene: TRBJ1-5
V gene: TRBV19
D gene: .

CDR3 DNA: TGTGCCAGCAGCTTCCCGACGCCCGGGGTGGACGAGCAGTACTTC
CDR3 protein: CASSFPTPGVDEQYF
clone size: .
J gene: TRBJ2-7
V gene: TRBV7-2
D gene: .

CDR3 DNA: TGTGCCAGCAGCCCCACCCGTCTAGCCCCCGGGGAGCTGTTTTTT
CDR3 protein: CASSPTRLAPGELFF
clone size: .
J gene: TRBJ2-2
V gene: TRBV7-8
D gene: .

CDR3 DNA: TGCGCCAGCAGCTCCCGAACGGGGGGCGAGCAGTACTTC
CDR3 protein: CASSSRTGGEQYF
clone size: .
J gene: TRBJ2-7
V gene: TRBV5-1
D gene: TRBD2

CDR3 DNA: TGTGCCAGCAGCCATGACAGGGGTAATGAAAAACTGTTTTTT
CDR3 protein: CASSHDRGNEKLFF
clone size: few
J gene: TRBJ1-4
V gene: TRBV7-2
D gene: TRBD1

CDR3 DNA: TGTGCCAGCAGCATGACAGGTGGTGGGACCAAAAACATTCAGTACTTC
CDR3 protein: CASSMTGGGTKNIQYF
clone size: .
J gene: TRBJ2-4
V gene: TRBV5-4
D gene: .

CDR3 DNA: TGCGCCAGCAGCAAGGCCGCAGGGCAGTGGGAGACCCAGTACTTC
CDR3 protein: CASSKAAGQWETQYF
clone size: few
J gene: TRBJ2-5
V gene: TRBV5-1
D gene: .

CDR3 DNA: TGTGCCAGCACCGGACAGGGGACTGGCTACACCTTC
CDR3 protein: CASTGQGTGYTF
clone size: few
J gene: TRBJ1-2
V gene: TRBV6-1
D gene: TRBD1

CDR3 DNA: TGCGCCAGCAGTGACCTACAGGGGCTTAATCAGCCCCAGCATTTT
CDR3 protein: CASSDLQGLNQPQHF
clone size: .
J gene: TRBJ1-5
V gene: TRBV10-2
D gene: TRBD1

CDR3 DNA: TGTGCCAGCAGCCGCAGGGGTTTCTCGACAGATACGCAGTATTTT
CDR3 protein: CASSRRGFSTDTQYF
clone size: few
J gene: TRBJ2-3
V gene: TRBV5-8
D gene: .

CDR3 DNA: TGTGCCAGCAGTGGAGGGGGCTATAGCAATCAGCCCCAGCATTTT
CDR3 protein: CASSGGGYSNQPQHF
clone size: few
J gene: TRBJ1-5
V gene: TRBV2
D gene: TRBD1

CDR3 DNA: TGCAGCGCTCACGACAGCTCCTACGAGCAGTACTTC
CDR3 protein: CSAHDSSYEQYF
clone size: many
J gene: TRBJ2-7
V gene: TRBV29-1
D gene: .

CDR3 DNA: TGTGCCAGCAGCTTCCCGACTAGCGGCACAGATACGCAGTATTTT
CDR3 protein: CASSFPTSGTDTQYF
clone size: .
J gene: TRBJ2-3
V gene: TRBV7-2
D gene: TRBD2

CDR3 DNA: TGTGCCAGCAGCTTAGGAGCTGGGGCTAGCGGCAATGAGCAGTTCTTC
CDR3 protein: CASSLGAGASGNEQFF
clone size: .
J gene: TRBJ2-1
V gene: TRBV11-2
D gene: TRBD2

CDR3 DNA: TGTGCCAGCAGCTTCTTGGACAGGGGGTACGAGCAGTACTTC
CDR3 protein: CASSFLDRGYEQYF
clone size: .
J gene: TRBJ2-7
V gene: TRBV7-8
D gene: TRBD1

CDR3 DNA: TGTGCCAGCAGCCGTGGCAGGGGGGTAAACTATGGCTACACCTTC
CDR3 protein: CASSRGRGVNYGYTF
clone size: few
J gene: TRBJ1-2
V gene: TRBV9
D gene: TRBD1

CDR3 DNA: TGCGCCAGCAGCCAAGATTTGGGGGGACCCCAGCATTTT
CDR3 protein: CASSQDLGGPQHF
clone size: .
J gene: TRBJ1-5
V gene: TRBV4-3
D gene: .

CDR3 DNA: TGTGCCGCGGGTACGGAAAAACTGTTTTTT
CDR3 protein: CAAGTEKLFF
clone size: few
J gene: TRBJ1-4
V gene: TRBV2
D gene: .

CDR3 DNA: TGTGCCAGCAGCTTAGGCCCCAATCAGCCCCAGCATTTT
CDR3 protein: CASSLGPNQPQHF
clone size: few
J gene: TRBJ1-5
V gene: TRBV7-3
D gene: .

CDR3 DNA: TGCGCCAGCAGCCCGGGACTAGCGGGGAGAAGGGAAGAGACCCAGTACTTC
CDR3 protein: CASSPGLAGRREETQYF
clone size: .
J gene: TRBJ2-5
V gene: TRBV5-1
D gene: TRBD2

CDR3 DNA: TGCGCCAGCAGCCAAGAATTGGGCCCAGGGCAGCCCCAGCATTTT
CDR3 protein: CASSQELGPGQPQHF
clone size: .
J gene: TRBJ1-5
V gene: TRBV4-3
D gene: .

CDR3 DNA: TGCGCCAGCAGCCAAGATGGGCAGGGGTACTCTGGGGCCAACGTCCTGACTTTC
CDR3 protein: CASSQDGQGYSGANVLTF
clone size: few
J gene: TRBJ2-6
V gene: TRBV4-1
D gene: .

CDR3 DNA: TGTGCCAGCAGTTACGAGGGGGGGAAGGCGCAGTATTTT
CDR3 protein: CASSYEGGKAQYF
clone size: .
J gene: TRBJ2-3
V gene: TRBV6-5
D gene: .

CDR3 DNA: TGTGCCAGCAGCCCTCAACAGGGAAGGGAGACCCAGTACTTC
CDR3 protein: CASSPQQGRETQYF
clone size: few
J gene: TRBJ2-5
V gene: TRBV7-7
D gene: .

CDR3 DNA: TGTGCCAGCAGACCGGGGACTAGCGGGGACCTCTCGTACAATGAGCAGTTCTTC
CDR3 protein: CASRPGTSGDLSYNEQFF
clone size: .
J gene: TRBJ2-1
V gene: TRBV7-2
D gene: TRBD2

CDR3 DNA: TGTGCCAGCAGTTTCGACAGAGACTATGGCTACACCTTC
CDR3 protein: CASSFDRDYGYTF
clone size: .
J gene: TRBJ1-2
V gene: TRBV6-5
D gene: .